The subject of this entry is one T cell receptor (beta chain). The same CDR3 can be traced to other DNA sequences in this sample. This sample is part of a study of shared clonotypes between healthy human individuals. Some clones are missing from TCRdb's copy, which holds only in-frame ones; the method was immunoSEQ multiplex PCR. The sample has over 2 million clones, less than 95% seen once. Sequencing was performed on naive CD4+ T cells from PBMCs. Subset described: CD45RA+ positively selected. The receptor was derived from a man younger than 30 in good health. Some clones in this sample may be carry-over from other donors' samples.

CDR3: CASSLQTNTEAFF. Here the CDR3 DNA reads TGCGCCAGCAGCTTACAAACGAACACTGAAGCTTTCTTT. The V gene is TRBV5-1, the J gene TRBJ1-1; D gene unclear. The V gene lost 2 bases and the J gene lost 1 base, with 6 bases spanning the gap. Germline-derived CDR1 and CDR2 are SGHRS and YFSETQ. There are 13 residues in the CDR3.